The rows below give T cell receptor beta chains drawn from one sample of a study of blood T cell repertoires in COVID-19. Repertoires were generated with immunoSEQ multiplex PCR, while TCRdb's copy carries only in-frame clones and drops some. The data contain about 210,000 clones, 90% to 95% of them singletons. The sample consisted of peripheral blood. The receptors were sampled from a man under 40 with acute or convalescent COVID-19. CDR3s include the opening cysteine and the closing phenylalanine or tryptophan. Fields, in order: V gene, clone size, D gene, J gene, CDR3 protein, CDR3 DNA. D genes are given only for firm matches. Clone size, where shown, is once, few, many, or a class for clones that have expanded.

V gene: TRBV30
clone size: .
D gene: .
J gene: TRBJ1-4
CDR3 protein: CAWSVGGPKLFF
CDR3 DNA: TGTGCCTGGAGTGTGGGAGGTCCAAAACTGTTTTTT

V gene: TRBV7-8
clone size: .
D gene: TRBD1
J gene: TRBJ2-7
CDR3 protein: CASKPGTGGTIVTEQYF
CDR3 DNA: TGTGCCAGCAAACCCGGGACAGGGGGTACCATTGTCACCGAGCAGTACTTC

V gene: TRBV5-1
clone size: .
D gene: .
J gene: TRBJ1-4
CDR3 protein: CASSLGPRTPNEKLFF
CDR3 DNA: TGCGCCAGCAGCTTAGGGCCCCGGACTCCTAATGAAAAACTGTTTTTT

V gene: TRBV4-1
clone size: .
D gene: .
J gene: TRBJ1-4
CDR3 protein: CASSPARPYEKLFF
CDR3 DNA: TGCGCCAGCAGCCCGGCCAGGCCCTATGAAAAACTGTTTTTT

V gene: TRBV10-2
clone size: .
D gene: .
J gene: TRBJ2-1
CDR3 protein: CASSDLSIQQFF
CDR3 DNA: TGCGCCAGCAGTGATCTGAGCATACAGCAGTTCTTC

V gene: TRBV5-1
clone size: .
D gene: .
J gene: TRBJ2-3
CDR3 protein: CASSAGDITDTQYF
CDR3 DNA: TGCGCCAGCAGCGCAGGGGATATCACAGATACGCAGTATTTT

V gene: TRBV27
clone size: few
D gene: TRBD1
J gene: TRBJ1-5
CDR3 protein: CASSLMGQWNQPQHF
CDR3 DNA: TGTGCCAGCAGTTTAATGGGACAGTGGAATCAGCCCCAGCATTTT

V gene: TRBV5-5
clone size: .
D gene: .
J gene: TRBJ1-4
CDR3 protein: CASSLWSGNEKLFF
CDR3 DNA: TGTGCCAGCAGCTTGTGGTCAGGGAATGAAAAACTGTTTTTT

V gene: TRBV2
clone size: .
D gene: TRBD2
J gene: TRBJ2-3
CDR3 protein: CAGSPGTSGPSTDTQYF
CDR3 DNA: TGTGCCGGGTCCCCGGGGACTAGCGGGCCTAGCACAGATACGCAGTATTTT

V gene: TRBV3-1/TRBV3-2
clone size: .
D gene: TRBD2
J gene: TRBJ2-1
CDR3 protein: CASRAGGSLSYNEQFF
CDR3 DNA: TGTGCCAGCAGGGCGGGCGGGAGTTTATCCTACAATGAGCAGTTCTTC

V gene: TRBV13
clone size: .
D gene: .
J gene: TRBJ2-7
CDR3 protein: CASRRQGGNYEQYF
CDR3 DNA: TGTGCCAGCAGAAGACAGGGAGGTAATTACGAGCAGTACTTC

V gene: TRBV3-1/TRBV3-2
clone size: medium-sized
D gene: .
J gene: TRBJ2-1
CDR3 protein: CASSPAGVAYNEQFF
CDR3 DNA: TGTGCCAGCAGCCCCGCCGGGGTAGCTTACAATGAGCAGTTCTTC

V gene: TRBV30
clone size: once
D gene: TRBD2
J gene: TRBJ2-2
CDR3 protein: CAWRTLLAAGELFF
CDR3 DNA: TGTGCCTGGAGGACCCTACTAGCGGCCGGGGAGCTGTTTTTT

V gene: TRBV15
clone size: .
D gene: .
J gene: TRBJ2-1
CDR3 protein: CATSRDPVIYNEQFF
CDR3 DNA: TGTGCCACCAGCAGAGATCCGGTTATTTACAATGAGCAGTTCTTC

V gene: TRBV6-5
clone size: .
D gene: .
J gene: TRBJ1-1
CDR3 protein: CASSYHTTEVNTEAFF
CDR3 DNA: TGTGCCAGCAGTTACCACACGACAGAGGTGAACACTGAAGCTTTCTTT

V gene: TRBV11-2
clone size: once
D gene: TRBD2
J gene: TRBJ2-5
CDR3 protein: CASSGRVPLAETQYF
CDR3 DNA: TGTGCCAGCAGCGGGAGGGTGCCCCTAGCAGAGACCCAGTACTTC

V gene: TRBV19
clone size: .
D gene: TRBD1
J gene: TRBJ2-7
CDR3 protein: CASRDGTGGAKEQYF
CDR3 DNA: TGTGCCAGTAGAGACGGGACAGGGGGCGCTAAGGAGCAGTACTTC

V gene: TRBV6-5
clone size: .
D gene: .
J gene: TRBJ1-5
CDR3 protein: CASSYSRVFDQPQHF
CDR3 DNA: TGTGCCAGCAGTTACTCGAGAGTTTTCGATCAGCCCCAGCATTTT

V gene: TRBV27
clone size: .
D gene: TRBD1
J gene: TRBJ2-2
CDR3 protein: CASSHIQGHGELFF
CDR3 DNA: TGTGCCAGCAGTCACATACAGGGGCACGGGGAGCTGTTTTTT

V gene: TRBV9
clone size: .
D gene: .
J gene: TRBJ2-1
CDR3 protein: CASSVAIGGEQFF
CDR3 DNA: TGTGCCAGCAGCGTAGCAATCGGAGGTGAGCAGTTCTTC

V gene: TRBV9
clone size: .
D gene: TRBD1
J gene: TRBJ1-2
CDR3 protein: CASSGGQDHGGYTF
CDR3 DNA: TGTGCCAGCAGCGGGGGACAGGATCATGGTGGCTACACCTTC

V gene: TRBV7-8
clone size: .
D gene: .
J gene: TRBJ2-3
CDR3 protein: CASSPLGSRADTQYF
CDR3 DNA: TGTGCCAGCAGCCCGTTGGGTAGCCGGGCAGATACGCAGTATTTT

V gene: TRBV30
clone size: .
D gene: .
J gene: TRBJ1-5
CDR3 protein: CAWRSYSNQPQHF
CDR3 DNA: TGTGCCTGGAGATCGTATAGCAATCAGCCCCAGCATTTT

V gene: TRBV10-3
clone size: .
D gene: .
J gene: TRBJ1-2
CDR3 protein: CAISETDASNYGYTF
CDR3 DNA: TGTGCCATCAGTGAGACAGACGCATCTAACTATGGCTACACCTTC

V gene: TRBV7-9
clone size: .
D gene: .
J gene: TRBJ2-4
CDR3 protein: CASSKPQGAKNIQYF
CDR3 DNA: TGTGCCAGCAGCAAACCCCAGGGGGCCAAAAACATTCAGTACTTC

V gene: TRBV7-8
clone size: .
D gene: .
J gene: TRBJ1-1
CDR3 protein: CASSLAVQQMNTEAFF
CDR3 DNA: TGTGCCAGCAGCTTAGCGGTACAGCAGATGAACACTGAAGCTTTCTTT

V gene: TRBV28
clone size: few
D gene: TRBD1
J gene: TRBJ1-1
CDR3 protein: CASRPTGGKAFF
CDR3 DNA: TGTGCCAGCAGACCGACAGGGGGCAAAGCTTTCTTT

V gene: TRBV19
clone size: .
D gene: .
J gene: TRBJ1-5
CDR3 protein: CASRLQFNNQPQHF
CDR3 DNA: TGTGCCAGTAGGTTGCAGTTCAACAATCAGCCCCAGCATTTT

V gene: TRBV29-1
clone size: .
D gene: TRBD2
J gene: TRBJ2-1
CDR3 protein: CSVGTGRGDNEQFF
CDR3 DNA: TGCAGCGTTGGGACGGGACGGGGGGACAATGAGCAGTTCTTC

V gene: TRBV5-1
clone size: once
D gene: TRBD2
J gene: TRBJ2-5
CDR3 protein: CASSHLTSGREETQYF
CDR3 DNA: TGCGCCAGCAGCCACTTGACTAGCGGGAGGGAAGAGACCCAGTACTTC

V gene: TRBV7-8
clone size: .
D gene: TRBD1
J gene: TRBJ1-5
CDR3 protein: CASSVPPWDRTLQPQHF
CDR3 DNA: TGTGCCAGCAGCGTCCCCCCGTGGGACAGGACGTTGCAGCCCCAGCATTTT

V gene: TRBV19
clone size: .
D gene: TRBD1
J gene: TRBJ1-5
CDR3 protein: CASSAPGTGGQPQHF
CDR3 DNA: TGTGCCAGTAGTGCCCCCGGGACAGGGGGCCAGCCCCAGCATTTT

V gene: TRBV3-1/TRBV3-2
clone size: .
D gene: TRBD1
J gene: TRBJ1-3
CDR3 protein: CASRQGGNTIYF
CDR3 DNA: TGTGCCAGCCGACAGGGAGGCAACACCATATATTTT

V gene: TRBV29-1
clone size: .
D gene: TRBD2
J gene: TRBJ2-1
CDR3 protein: CSVWGTREAFEQFF
CDR3 DNA: TGCAGCGTTTGGGGGACTCGGGAGGCTTTTGAGCAGTTCTTC

V gene: TRBV28
clone size: once
D gene: .
J gene: TRBJ2-2
CDR3 protein: CASFGGPQNTGELFF
CDR3 DNA: TGTGCCAGCTTCGGCGGGCCCCAGAACACCGGGGAGCTGTTTTTT

V gene: TRBV12-3/TRBV12-4
clone size: .
D gene: .
J gene: TRBJ2-2
CDR3 protein: CASSQGFGELFF
CDR3 DNA: TGTGCCAGCAGCCAGGGGTTCGGGGAGCTGTTTTTT

V gene: TRBV28
clone size: .
D gene: .
J gene: TRBJ2-5
CDR3 protein: CASSFPSMETQYF
CDR3 DNA: TGTGCCAGCAGTTTCCCTAGTATGGAGACCCAGTACTTC

V gene: TRBV7-9
clone size: .
D gene: TRBD1
J gene: TRBJ2-3
CDR3 protein: CASSQTGSADTQYF
CDR3 DNA: TGTGCCAGCAGCCAGACAGGGAGTGCAGATACGCAGTATTTT

V gene: TRBV6-5
clone size: .
D gene: TRBD1
J gene: TRBJ1-2
CDR3 protein: CASSSGLGTGNGYTF
CDR3 DNA: TGTGCCAGCAGTTCCGGCCTCGGGACAGGGAATGGCTACACCTTC

V gene: TRBV18
clone size: few
D gene: TRBD1
J gene: TRBJ1-2
CDR3 protein: CASSPGQGANGYTF
CDR3 DNA: TGTGCCAGCTCTCCGGGGCAGGGGGCGAATGGCTACACCTTC

V gene: TRBV11-2
clone size: .
D gene: .
J gene: TRBJ1-1
CDR3 protein: CASSLDLRGAEAFF
CDR3 DNA: TGTGCCAGCAGCTTAGACTTGCGGGGGGCTGAAGCTTTCTTT

V gene: TRBV29-1
clone size: .
D gene: TRBD2
J gene: TRBJ2-1
CDR3 protein: CSVVPGLAGAYNEQFF
CDR3 DNA: TGCAGCGTCGTCCCGGGACTAGCGGGGGCCTACAATGAGCAGTTCTTC